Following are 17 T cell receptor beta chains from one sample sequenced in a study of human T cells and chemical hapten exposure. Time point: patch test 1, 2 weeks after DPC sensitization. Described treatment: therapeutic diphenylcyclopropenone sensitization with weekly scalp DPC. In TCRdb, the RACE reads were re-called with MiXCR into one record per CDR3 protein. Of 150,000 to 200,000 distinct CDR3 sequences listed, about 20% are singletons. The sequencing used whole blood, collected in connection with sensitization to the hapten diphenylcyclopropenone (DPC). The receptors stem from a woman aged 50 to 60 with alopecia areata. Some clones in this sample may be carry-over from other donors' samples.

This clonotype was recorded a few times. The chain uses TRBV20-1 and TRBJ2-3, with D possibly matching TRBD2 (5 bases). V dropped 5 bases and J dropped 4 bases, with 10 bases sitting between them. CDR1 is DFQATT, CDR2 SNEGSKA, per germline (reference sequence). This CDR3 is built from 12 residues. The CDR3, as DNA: TGCAGTGCTGAGTTGAGGGCAGATACGCAGTATTTT. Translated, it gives CSAELRADTQYF.

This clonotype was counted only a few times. CDR3 residues: CASSLGGLSNQPQHF. CDR3 nucleotide sequence: TGTGCCAGCAGCCTGGGGGGGCTTAGCAATCAGCCCCAGCATTTT. The gene calls are TRBV11-2 and TRBJ1-5, with D tentatively TRBD1 (6 bases). This CDR3 contains 15 residues. V lost 5 bases and J 0 bases, leaving 11 bases between the germline ends. Per the germline V gene, CDR1 is SGHAT and CDR2 is FQNNGV.

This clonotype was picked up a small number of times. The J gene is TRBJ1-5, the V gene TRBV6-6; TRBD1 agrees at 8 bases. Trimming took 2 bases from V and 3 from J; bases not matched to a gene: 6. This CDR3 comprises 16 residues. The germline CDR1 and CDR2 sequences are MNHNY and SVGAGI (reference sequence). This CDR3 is CASSYLDRGFNQPQHF. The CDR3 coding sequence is TGTGCCAGCAGTTACCTTGACAGGGGTTTCAATCAGCCCCAGCATTTT.

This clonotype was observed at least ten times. The CDR3: CASRTGSSGGYTF. The CDR3 nucleotides are TGTGCCAGCAGAACCGGGAGCTCGGGCGGCTACACCTTC. V is TRBV2 and J is TRBJ1-2; D not certain. Germline V gene lookup returns CDR1 SNHLY and CDR2 FYNNEI. The CDR3 runs to 13 residues. Trimming shortened V by 6 bases and J by 8 bases, and 16 bases separated the two germline ends. The variable domain in full, completed from reference TRBV2 and TRBJ1-2, reads EPEVTQTPSHQVTQMGQEVILRCVPISNHLYFYWYRQILGQKVEFLVSFYNNEISEKSEIFDDQFSVERPDGSNFTLKIRSTKLEDSAMYFCASRTGSSGGYTFGSGTRLTVV.

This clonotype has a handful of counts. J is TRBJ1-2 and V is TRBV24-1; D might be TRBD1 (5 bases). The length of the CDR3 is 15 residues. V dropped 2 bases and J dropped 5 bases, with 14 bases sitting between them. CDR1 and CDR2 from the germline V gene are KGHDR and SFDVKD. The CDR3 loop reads CATSDSNRGEYGYTF. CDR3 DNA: TGTGCCACCAGTGATTCTAACCGAGGGGAGTATGGCTACACCTTC.

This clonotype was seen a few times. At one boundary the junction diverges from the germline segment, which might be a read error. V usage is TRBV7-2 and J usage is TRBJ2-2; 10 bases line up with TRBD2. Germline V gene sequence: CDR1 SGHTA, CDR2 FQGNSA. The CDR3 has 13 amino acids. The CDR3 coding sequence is TGTGGCAGCGGGAGGGCCGTGGACGGGGAGCTGTTTTTT. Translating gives CGSGRAVDGELFF.

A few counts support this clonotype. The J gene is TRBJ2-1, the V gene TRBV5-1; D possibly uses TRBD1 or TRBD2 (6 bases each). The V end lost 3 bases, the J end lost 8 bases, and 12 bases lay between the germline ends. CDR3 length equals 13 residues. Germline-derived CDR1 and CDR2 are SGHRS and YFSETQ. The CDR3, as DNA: TGCGCCAGCAGCTCGGGGGCGGGCGATGAGCAGTTCTTC. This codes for CASSSGAGDEQFF.

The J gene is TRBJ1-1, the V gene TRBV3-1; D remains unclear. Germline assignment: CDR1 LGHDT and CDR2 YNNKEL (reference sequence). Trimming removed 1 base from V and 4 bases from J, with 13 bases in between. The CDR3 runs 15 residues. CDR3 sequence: CASSQGGLSATEAFF. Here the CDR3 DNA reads TGTGCCAGCAGCCAAGGAGGTCTCTCGGCCACTGAAGCTTTCTTT.

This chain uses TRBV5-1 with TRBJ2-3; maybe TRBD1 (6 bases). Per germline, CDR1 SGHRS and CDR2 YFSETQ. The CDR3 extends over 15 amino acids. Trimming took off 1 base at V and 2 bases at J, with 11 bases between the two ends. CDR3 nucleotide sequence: TGCGCCAGCAGCTTGAGACAGGATCCCACAGATACGCAGTATTTT. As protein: CASSLRQDPTDTQYF.

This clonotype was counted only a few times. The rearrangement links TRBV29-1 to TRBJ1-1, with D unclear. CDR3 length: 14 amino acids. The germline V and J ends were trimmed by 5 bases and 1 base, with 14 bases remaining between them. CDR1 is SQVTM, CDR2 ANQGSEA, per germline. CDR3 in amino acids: CSVKNILGNTEAFF. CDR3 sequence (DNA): TGCAGCGTTAAAAACATCCTAGGGAACACTGAAGCTTTCTTT.

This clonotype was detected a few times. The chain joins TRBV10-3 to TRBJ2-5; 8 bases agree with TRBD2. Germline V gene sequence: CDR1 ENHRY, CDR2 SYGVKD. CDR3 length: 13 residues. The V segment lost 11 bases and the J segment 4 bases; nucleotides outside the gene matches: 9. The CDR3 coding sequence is TGTGCCCTGGAAAGCGGGGGCGGAGAGACCCAGTACTTC. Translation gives CALESGGGETQYF.

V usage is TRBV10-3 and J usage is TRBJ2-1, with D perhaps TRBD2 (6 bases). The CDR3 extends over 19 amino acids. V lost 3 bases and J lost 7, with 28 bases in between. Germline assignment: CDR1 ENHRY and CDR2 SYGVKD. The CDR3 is CAISDFSGPIFSTNNEQFF. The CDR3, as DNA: TGTGCCATCAGTGACTTTAGCGGCCCGATTTTTTCCACTAATAATGAGCAGTTCTTC.

The CDR3 reads CASSLDGFPLSGANVLTF. The CDR3 nucleotides read TGCGCCAGCAGCTTAGACGGGTTCCCCCTCTCTGGGGCCAACGTCCTGACTTTC. The J gene is TRBJ2-6, the V gene TRBV5-1; D gene uncertain. V lost 2 bases, J lost 0 bases, and 15 bases lay in between. CDR3 length: 18 residues. Per germline, CDR1 SGHRS and CDR2 YFSETQ. Drawing the rest from reference TRBV5-1 and TRBJ2-6, the complete variable domain is KAGVTQTPRYLIKTRGQQVTLSCSPISGHRSVSWYQQTPGQGLQFLFEYFSETQRNKGNFPGRFSGRQFSNSRSEMNVSTLELGDSALYLCASSLDGFPLSGANVLTFGAGSRLTVL.

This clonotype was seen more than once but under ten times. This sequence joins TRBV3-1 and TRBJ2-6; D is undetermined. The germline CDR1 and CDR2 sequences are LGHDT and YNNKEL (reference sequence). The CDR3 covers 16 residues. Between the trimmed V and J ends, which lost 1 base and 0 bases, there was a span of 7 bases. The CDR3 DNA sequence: TGTGCCAGCAGCCAAGGAATTCTCTCTGGGGCCAACGTCCTGACTTTC. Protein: CASSQGILSGANVLTF.

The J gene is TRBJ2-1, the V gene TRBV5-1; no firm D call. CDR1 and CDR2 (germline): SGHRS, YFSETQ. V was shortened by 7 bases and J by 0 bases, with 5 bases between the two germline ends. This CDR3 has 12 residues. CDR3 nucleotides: TGCGCCAGCCAAAGCTCCTACAATGAGCAGTTCTTC. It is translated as CASQSSYNEQFF. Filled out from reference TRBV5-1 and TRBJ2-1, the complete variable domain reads KAGVTQTPRYLIKTRGQQVTLSCSPISGHRSVSWYQQTPGQGLQFLFEYFSETQRNKGNFPGRFSGRQFSNSRSEMNVSTLELGDSALYLCASQSSYNEQFFGPGTRLTVL.

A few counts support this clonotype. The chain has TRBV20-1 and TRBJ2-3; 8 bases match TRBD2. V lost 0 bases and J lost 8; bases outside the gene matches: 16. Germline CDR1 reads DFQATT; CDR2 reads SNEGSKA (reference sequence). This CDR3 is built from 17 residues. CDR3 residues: CSARDPRTSTWDGTQYF. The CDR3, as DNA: TGCAGTGCTAGAGATCCCCGGACTAGCACTTGGGATGGTACGCAGTATTTT.

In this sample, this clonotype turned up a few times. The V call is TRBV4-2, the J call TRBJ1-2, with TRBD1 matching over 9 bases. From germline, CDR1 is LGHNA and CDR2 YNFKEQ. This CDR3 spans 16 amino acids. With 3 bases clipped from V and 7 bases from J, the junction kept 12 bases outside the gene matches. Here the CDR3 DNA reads TGTGCCAGCAGCCATGGTCCGGGACAGGGCCATACTGGCTACACCTTC. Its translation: CASSHGPGQGHTGYTF.